These 23 T cell receptor beta chains originate from one sample sequenced in a study of cytomegalovirus exposure and HLA in healthy donors. PCR was performed using 60 Vbeta and 13 Jbeta primers. Assay: immunoSEQ multiplex PCR; the TCRdb copy retains only in-frame clones and omits some. This table holds under 200,000 clones. Input material: PBMCs. These receptors were collected from a man between 25 and 39 years old in good health and CMV-seronegative.

V and J are TRBV11-3 and TRBJ2-2, with 7 bases matching TRBD2. Germline V lookup: CDR1 SGHNT, CDR2 YENEEA. The length of the CDR3 is 15 residues. The trim removed 5 bases at V and 5 bases at J, leaving 8 bases unmatched. CDR3 bases: TGTGCCAGCAGCCCGGCGGCGGGAGCGACCGGGGAGCTGTTTTTT. Translation: CASSPAAGATGELFF.

This clone ranks as medium-sized in terms of frequency. The genes are TRBV6-5 and TRBJ1-5, with 7 bases identical to TRBD1. This CDR3 comprises 14 residues. Germline values: CDR1 MNHEY, CDR2 SVGAGI. The V and J ends lost 5 bases and 6 bases, in that order; junction bases with no gene match: 7. The CDR3 DNA reads TGTGCCAGCAGTCAACAGGGGCGAGGTCAGCCCCAGCATTTT. Its translation is CASSQQGRGQPQHF.

This sequence joins TRBV5-5 and TRBJ2-7, with D possibly TRBD1 on 6 matching bases. Trimming took 0 bases from V and 0 from J, leaving 10 bases between them. Per the germline V gene, CDR1 is SGHKS and CDR2 is YYEKEE (reference sequence). There are 15 residues in the CDR3. The CDR3 region has the DNA TGTGCCAGCAGCTTGGTTCAGGGGAGCTCCTACGAGCAGTACTTC. Protein sequence: CASSLVQGSSYEQYF.

V and J are TRBV7-9 and TRBJ2-5; tentative D call: TRBD1 (7 bases). The CDR3 runs to 14 residues. The germline gives CDR1 SEHNR, CDR2 FQNEAQ (reference sequence). V was shortened by 8 bases and J by 1 base, with 14 bases between the two germline ends. The CDR3: CASGARGVQETQYF. In DNA form, the CDR3 reads TGTGCCAGCGGGGCCAGGGGGGTCCAAGAGACCCAGTACTTC.

The rearrangement links TRBV13 to TRBJ2-7, with 11 bases that match TRBD2. The length of the CDR3 is 14 residues. V lost 3 bases and J lost 2; bases outside the gene matches: 0. CDR1 and CDR2 from the germline V gene are PRHDT and FYEKMQ (reference sequence). CDR3 loop: CASSLTSGTYEQYF. CDR3 coding DNA: TGTGCCAGCAGCTTGACTAGCGGGACCTACGAGCAGTACTTC.

The chain has TRBV7-9 and TRBJ2-1; 9 nucleotides match TRBD1. V dropped 5 bases and J dropped 13; count of bases not matched to a gene: 9. The CDR3 has 13 amino acids. Looked up from germline, CDR1 is SEHNR and CDR2 is FQNEAQ (reference sequence). CDR3 sequence (DNA): TGTGCCAGCAGCCCGTACGGACAGGGGCAACAGTTCTTC. It is translated as CASSPYGQGQQFF. The entire variable domain, with the rest obtained from reference TRBV7-9 and TRBJ2-1, is as follows: DTGVSQNPRHKITKRGQNVTFRCDPISEHNRLYWYRQTLGQGPEFLTYFQNEAQLEKSRLLSDRFSAERPKGSFSTLEIQRTEQGDSAMYLCASSPYGQGQQFFGPGTRLTVL.

V and J are TRBV5-4 and TRBJ2-3; 7 nucleotides match TRBD1. Trimming at V came to 0 bases and at J to 9 bases, leaving 7 bases not matched to a gene. Per the germline V gene, CDR1 is SGHNT and CDR2 is YYREEE (reference sequence). The CDR3 extends over 14 amino acids. CDR3 in DNA: TGTGCCAGCAGCTTGGCGACCGGGACAGCGACGCAGTATTTT. As protein: CASSLATGTATQYF.

The chain uses TRBV28 and TRBJ1-2; 9 positions match TRBD1. Germline V gene lookup returns CDR1 MDHEN and CDR2 SYDVKM. The CDR3 is 15 residues long. Trimming cost V 8 bases and J 2 bases; bases outside gene matches: 9. Here the CDR3 DNA reads TGTGCCAGCCTCACCCTACAGGGGGCGAACTATGGCTACACCTTC. Translating gives CASLTLQGANYGYTF.

The gene calls are TRBV27 and TRBJ2-1; D possibly corresponds to TRBD1 (6 bases). The CDR3 has 14 residues. The germline V gene encodes CDR1 MNHEY and CDR2 SMNVEV (reference sequence). V was pared by 5 bases and J by 5 bases, with 13 bases between. This CDR3 is CASSLRDTNNEQFF. In DNA, the CDR3 is TGTGCCAGCAGTCTCCGGGACACAAACAATGAGCAGTTCTTC.

J is TRBJ1-2 and V is TRBV11-3, with D perhaps matching TRBD1 (5 bases). The germline V gene has CDR1 SGHNT and CDR2 YENEEA. Trimming cost V 1 base and J 0 bases, with 15 bases left between them. The CDR3 contains 17 residues. The CDR3 region is CASSLGPGISSNYGYTF. The CDR3 DNA reads as TGTGCCAGCAGCTTAGGGCCAGGGATAAGTTCTAACTATGGCTACACCTTC.

The J gene is TRBJ2-1, the V gene TRBV10-3; 15 nucleotides match TRBD2. Germline trimming cut 1 base from V and 2 bases from J; bases unmatched to any gene: 3. CDR1 and CDR2 (germline): ENHRY, SYGVKD. CDR3 length: 18 amino acids. CDR3 nucleotides: TGTGCCATCAGTGAGTTGCGGACTAGCGGGAGGGCCTACAATGAGCAGTTCTTC. The encoded protein is CAISELRTSGRAYNEQFF.

The rearrangement joins TRBV27 to TRBJ2-3; weak D call: TRBD1 (7 bases). Trimming pared 0 bases from V and 4 bases from J, leaving 23 bases between. This CDR3 is 19 amino acids long. The germline V gene encodes CDR1 MNHEY and CDR2 SMNVEV (reference sequence). The CDR3 reads CASSLSPHKTGRRADTQYF. The CDR3 coding sequence is TGTGCCAGCAGTTTATCGCCCCACAAGACAGGGAGGAGGGCAGATACGCAGTATTTT.

V usage is TRBV29-1 and J usage is TRBJ1-2, with 8 bases identical to TRBD1. CDR1 and CDR2 (germline): SQVTM, ANQGSEA. This CDR3 comprises 13 residues. Germline trimming cut 4 bases from V and 4 bases from J; bases unmatched to any gene: 5. The CDR3 spells CSVVGDRTYGYTF. CDR3 bases: TGCAGCGTTGTGGGGGACAGGACCTATGGCTACACCTTC.

The chain recombines TRBV27 with TRBJ1-2; possible D gene TRBD1, 6 bases. In germline, CDR1 is MNHEY, CDR2 SMNVEV (reference sequence). The V gene lost 6 bases and the J gene lost 5 bases, with 16 bases spanning the gap. The CDR3 length is 14 residues. DNA of the CDR3: TGTGCCAGCAGCTCCTTACAGGGCCCTTATGGCTACACCTTC. Protein sequence: CASSSLQGPYGYTF.

The V gene is TRBV4-3, the J gene TRBJ2-1; tentatively, D is TRBD1 (6 bases). This CDR3 comprises 14 residues. V dropped 3 bases and J dropped 8 bases, with 14 bases sitting between them. In germline, CDR1 is LGHNA, CDR2 YSLEER. CDR3 in amino acids: CASSHDQQGYEQFF. The CDR3 region has the DNA TGCGCCAGCAGCCATGACCAACAGGGTTATGAGCAGTTCTTC.

The chain uses TRBV6-5 and TRBJ2-1; TRBD2 might be the D (5 bases). V gave up 6 bases and J gave up 6 bases, with 12 bases separating them. This CDR3 has 13 amino acids. The germline gives CDR1 MNHEY, CDR2 SVGAGI. This chain's CDR3 is CASRHARGNEQFF. DNA for the CDR3: TGTGCCAGCAGGCACGCTCGGGGCAATGAGCAGTTCTTC.

The chain combines TRBV6-1 with TRBJ2-4, with D unclear. V lost 2 bases and J 0 bases, leaving 5 bases between the germline ends. Germline V CDR1 and CDR2: MNHNS, SASEGT. CDR3 size: 14 residues. CDR3 sequence (DNA): TGTGCCAGCAGTGAACTACTAGCCAAAAACATTCAGTACTTC. Translated: CASSELLAKNIQYF.

V and J are TRBV6-1 and TRBJ1-1; TRBD1 aligns across 7 bases. The V segment lost 4 bases and the J segment 3 bases; nucleotides outside the gene matches: 5. The germline CDR1 and CDR2 sequences are MNHNS and SASEGT. The CDR3 is 14 residues long. CDR3 bases: TGTGCCAGCAGTGCCCTCCAGGGGGACACTGAAGCTTTCTTT. Protein sequence: CASSALQGDTEAFF.

The V and J genes are TRBV9 and TRBJ1-5; D is unclear. Trimming removed 4 bases from V and 7 bases from J, with 18 bases in between. From germline, CDR1 is SGDLS and CDR2 YYNGEE. The CDR3 length is 15 residues. The DNA for the CDR3 is TGTGCCAGCAGCTCAGGTTTTCAAGTTTACCAGCCCCAGCATTTT. Translation gives CASSSGFQVYQPQHF.

Turning to this clone: Since the CDR3 does not end with the conserved phenylalanine or tryptophan, this likely comes from a read error. This chain links TRBV2 with TRBJ2-7, with TRBD1 identical over 9 bases. Germline V gene lookup returns CDR1 SNHLY and CDR2 FYNNEI. The CDR3 extends over 13 amino acids. V trimming: 5 bases; J trimming: 5 bases; junction bases outside the gene matches: 4. The CDR3 loop is CASSRQGVHEQYL. The CDR3 bases are TGTGCCAGCAGTCGACAGGGGGTCCACGAGCAGTACCTC.

The J gene is TRBJ2-1, the V gene TRBV9, with TRBD2 matching over 9 bases. In germline, CDR1 is SGDLS, CDR2 YYNGEE. The V and J ends lost 4 bases and 0 bases, in that order; junction bases with no gene match: 5. CDR3 length equals 16 residues. The DNA for the CDR3 is TGTGCCAGCAGCAAGCTAGCGGGGCCCTCCTACAATGAGCAGTTCTTC. It encodes CASSKLAGPSYNEQFF.

The gene calls are TRBV5-1 and TRBJ2-3; TRBD2 is a possible D gene (5 bases). This CDR3 contains 16 residues. The germline V and J ends were trimmed by 0 bases and 3 bases, with 14 bases remaining between them. Germline-derived CDR1 and CDR2 are SGHRS and YFSETQ. DNA for the CDR3: TGCGCCAGCAGCTTGGCCTTTCTAGCTCAGACAGATACGCAGTATTTT. Protein: CASSLAFLAQTDTQYF.

The rearrangement links TRBV28 to TRBJ2-7, with 10 bases fitting TRBD2. V trimming: 6 bases; J trimming: 2 bases; junction bases outside the gene matches: 10. The CDR3 runs 16 residues. Per germline, CDR1 MDHEN and CDR2 SYDVKM. The CDR3 DNA is TGTGCCAGCAGGCATAGCGGGAGGCGGGATCCCTACGAGCAGTACTTC. Amino acids: CASRHSGRRDPYEQYF.